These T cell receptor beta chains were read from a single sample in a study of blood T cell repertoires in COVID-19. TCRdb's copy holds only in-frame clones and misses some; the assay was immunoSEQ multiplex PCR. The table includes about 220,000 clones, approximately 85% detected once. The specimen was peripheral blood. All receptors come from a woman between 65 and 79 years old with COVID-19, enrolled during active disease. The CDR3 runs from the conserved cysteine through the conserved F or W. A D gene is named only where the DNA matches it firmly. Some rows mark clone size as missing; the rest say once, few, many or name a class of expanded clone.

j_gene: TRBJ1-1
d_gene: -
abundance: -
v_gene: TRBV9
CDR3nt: TGTGCCAGCAGCCCTACCGGGGTACTGGAAGCTTTCTTT
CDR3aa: CASSPTGVLEAFF

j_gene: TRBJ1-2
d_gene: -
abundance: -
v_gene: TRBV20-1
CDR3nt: TGCAGTGCTCTTGTTTCCTATGACTACACCTTC
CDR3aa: CSALVSYDYTF

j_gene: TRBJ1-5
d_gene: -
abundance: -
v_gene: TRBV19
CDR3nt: TGTGCCAGCCTGGAGGCGTACAGTTTGAGCAATCAGCCCCAGCATTTT
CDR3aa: CASLEAYSLSNQPQHF

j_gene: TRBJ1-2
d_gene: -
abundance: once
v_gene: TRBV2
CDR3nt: TGTGCCAGCAGGTCCACAGGGTTGAGCTATGGCTACACCTTC
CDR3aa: CASRSTGLSYGYTF

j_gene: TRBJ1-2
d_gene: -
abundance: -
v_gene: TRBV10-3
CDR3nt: TGTGCCATCAGTGAGGAGTTTGGCTACACCTTC
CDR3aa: CAISEEFGYTF

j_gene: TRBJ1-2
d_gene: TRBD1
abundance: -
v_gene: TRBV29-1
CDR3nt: TGCAGCGGACAGGGGGTCAGCTATGGCTACACCTTC
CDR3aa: CSGQGVSYGYTF

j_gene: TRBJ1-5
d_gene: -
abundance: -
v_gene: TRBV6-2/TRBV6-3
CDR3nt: TGTGCCAGCAGTTACGAGGGGAGGGGGAATCAGCCCCAGCATTTT
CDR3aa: CASSYEGRGNQPQHF

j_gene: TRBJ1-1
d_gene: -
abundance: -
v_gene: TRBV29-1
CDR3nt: TGCAGCGTTGTGCCGGTGGTTAACACTGAAGCTTTCTTT
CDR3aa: CSVVPVVNTEAFF

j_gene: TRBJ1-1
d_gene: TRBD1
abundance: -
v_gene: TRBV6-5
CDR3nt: TGTGCCAGCAGTTTCCCGACAGGGTCTGAAGCTTTCTTT
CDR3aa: CASSFPTGSEAFF

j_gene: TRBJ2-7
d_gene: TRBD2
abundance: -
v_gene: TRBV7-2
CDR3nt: TGTGCCAGCAGCCCAGGGACTAGATCCGAGCAGTACTTC
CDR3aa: CASSPGTRSEQYF